This T cell receptor (beta chain) was recorded in a study of blood T cell repertoires in COVID-19. Across the study: Samples of COVID-19 (acute and convalescent) were obtained from the United States, Italy and Spain. Sample material is recorded as cDNA or gDNA derived from T cells, B-cell-depleted T cells, or PBMCs.

How the authors handled the data: Amplifying reference gene primers gave estimates of nucleated cell counts. Here immunoSEQ multiplex PCR was the method, and the copy in TCRdb shows in-frame clones only, minus some. The DNA gave D and trimming, while V, J and clone size come from that table. The profile shows tens of thousands of clones, roughly nine tenths of them singletons. After removal of 8 bases from V and 4 bases from J, the junction contained 7 bases not matched to a gene. CDR1 is SNHLY and CDR2 is FYNNEI in the germline V gene. This CDR3 is 14 amino acids long. The sequence was collected from a man in his sixties with acute or convalescent COVID-19. The chain recombines TRBV2 with TRBJ1-2, with 10 bases lining up with TRBD1. Input material: peripheral blood. The CDR3 is CASGGTGASYGYTF. The CDR3 coding sequence is TGTGCCAGCGGCGGGACAGGGGCGTCCTATGGCTACACCTTC.